A selection of T cell receptor beta chains follows, all from one sample in a study of OX40 agonist ivuxolimab in advanced cancers. Profiled with immunoSEQ multiplex PCR; TCRdb holds only in-frame clones, not every one. The sample lists some 62,000 clones, approximately 84% occurring once. The source material was CD4+ or CD8+ T cells sorted from blood, sampled in a trial of the OX40 agonist ivuxolimab. The origin of the receptors is an adult with an advanced solid tumor such as melanoma, head and neck, liver or kidney cancer. Each CDR3 is given with its conserved first and last residue. D genes are given only for firm matches. Rows give clone size only sometimes, using once, few, many, or a class for an expanded clone.

v_call: TRBV6-6; cdr3_length: 15; clone_size: once; j_call: TRBJ2-1; d_call: NA; cdr3_aa: CASTPSASSYNEQFF; cdr3_nt: TGTGCCAGCACCCCTAGCGCGAGCTCCTACAATGAGCAGTTCTTC
v_call: TRBV10-1; cdr3_length: 15; clone_size: NA; j_call: TRBJ2-1; d_call: NA; cdr3_aa: CASSIGTVSYNEQFF; cdr3_nt: TGCGCCAGCAGTATCGGGACGGTCTCCTACAATGAGCAGTTCTTC
v_call: TRBV25-1; cdr3_length: 15; clone_size: NA; j_call: TRBJ2-3; d_call: NA; cdr3_aa: CASSERVARGDTQYF; cdr3_nt: TGTGCCAGCAGTGAAAGGGTAGCCCGGGGGGATACGCAGTATTTT
v_call: TRBV7-3; cdr3_length: 14; clone_size: NA; j_call: TRBJ2-3; d_call: NA; cdr3_aa: CASSLTRNTDTQYF; cdr3_nt: TGTGCCAGCAGCTTAACCCGGAACACAGATACGCAGTATTTT
v_call: TRBV30; cdr3_length: 14; clone_size: NA; j_call: TRBJ1-2; d_call: TRBD1; cdr3_aa: CAWRGQTGVYGYTF; cdr3_nt: TGTGCCTGGAGGGGACAGACGGGCGTCTATGGCTACACCTTC
v_call: TRBV2; cdr3_length: 16; clone_size: NA; j_call: TRBJ2-5; d_call: TRBD2; cdr3_aa: CASSTGLAGGMETQYF; cdr3_nt: TGTGCCAGCAGTACGGGACTAGCGGGGGGGATGGAGACCCAGTACTTC
v_call: TRBV29-1; cdr3_length: 13; clone_size: NA; j_call: TRBJ2-5; d_call: TRBD2; cdr3_aa: CSVTRVAGETQYF; cdr3_nt: TGCAGCGTTACACGGGTAGCGGGAGAGACCCAGTACTTC
v_call: TRBV6-6; cdr3_length: 14; clone_size: NA; j_call: TRBJ2-7; d_call: TRBD1; cdr3_aa: CASRPVQGVYEQYF; cdr3_nt: TGTGCCAGCAGACCTGTACAGGGGGTATACGAGCAGTACTTC
v_call: TRBV5-1; cdr3_length: 14; clone_size: NA; j_call: TRBJ1-1; d_call: NA; cdr3_aa: CASSLAPENTEAFF; cdr3_nt: TGCGCCAGCAGCTTGGCACCGGAGAACACTGAAGCTTTCTTT
v_call: TRBV7-7; cdr3_length: 15; clone_size: few; j_call: TRBJ2-5; d_call: TRBD1; cdr3_aa: CASSSYPTGPLTQYF; cdr3_nt: TGTGCTAGCAGCTCCTACCCGACAGGGCCTTTAACCCAGTACTTC
v_call: TRBV27; cdr3_length: 15; clone_size: few; j_call: TRBJ2-7; d_call: NA; cdr3_aa: CASSLWAGDAYEQYF; cdr3_nt: TGTGCCAGCAGTTTATGGGCAGGTGACGCCTACGAGCAGTACTTC
v_call: TRBV28; cdr3_length: 13; clone_size: few; j_call: TRBJ2-3; d_call: TRBD1; cdr3_aa: CASNRQGADTQYF; cdr3_nt: TGTGCCAGCAACCGTCAGGGGGCAGATACGCAGTATTTT
v_call: TRBV7-6; cdr3_length: 16; clone_size: NA; j_call: TRBJ2-5; d_call: NA; cdr3_aa: CASSLSWGTVQETQYF; cdr3_nt: TGTGCCAGCAGCCTGTCCTGGGGAACAGTCCAAGAGACCCAGTACTTC
v_call: TRBV4-1; cdr3_length: 10; clone_size: few; j_call: TRBJ2-2; d_call: NA; cdr3_aa: CTSGAGELFF; cdr3_nt: TGTACCAGTGGAGCCGGGGAGCTGTTTTTT
v_call: TRBV9; cdr3_length: 14; clone_size: NA; j_call: TRBJ2-7; d_call: NA; cdr3_aa: CASSVTGGKDEQYF; cdr3_nt: TGTGCCAGCAGCGTAACGGGGGGCAAGGACGAGCAGTACTTC
v_call: TRBV2; cdr3_length: 12; clone_size: NA; j_call: TRBJ1-2; d_call: TRBD1; cdr3_aa: CASSLTGGGYTF; cdr3_nt: TGTGCCAGCAGCCTTACAGGGGGTGGCTACACCTTC
v_call: TRBV5-4; cdr3_length: 14; clone_size: NA; j_call: TRBJ2-2; d_call: NA; cdr3_aa: CASSLGQLTGELFF; cdr3_nt: TGTGCCAGCAGCTTGGGGCAGCTCACCGGGGAGCTGTTTTTT
v_call: TRBV7-9; cdr3_length: 14; clone_size: NA; j_call: TRBJ2-2; d_call: NA; cdr3_aa: CASSQKAANGELFF; cdr3_nt: TGTGCCAGCAGCCAGAAGGCGGCAAACGGGGAGCTGTTTTTT
v_call: TRBV18; cdr3_length: 15; clone_size: NA; j_call: TRBJ1-2; d_call: TRBD1; cdr3_aa: CASSQVQGLTYGYTF; cdr3_nt: TGTGCCAGCTCACAAGTACAGGGGTTGACCTATGGCTACACCTTC
v_call: TRBV5-1; cdr3_length: 15; clone_size: few; j_call: TRBJ1-2; d_call: NA; cdr3_aa: CASSLDSKPIYGYTF; cdr3_nt: TGCGCCAGCAGCTTGGACAGCAAGCCCATCTATGGCTACACCTTC
v_call: TRBV6-5; cdr3_length: 14; clone_size: NA; j_call: TRBJ1-2; d_call: NA; cdr3_aa: CASRQQAGVYGYTF; cdr3_nt: TGTGCCAGCAGACAACAGGCTGGAGTCTATGGCTACACCTTC
v_call: TRBV11-1; cdr3_length: 15; clone_size: NA; j_call: TRBJ2-2; d_call: NA; cdr3_aa: CASSLGGLITGELFF; cdr3_nt: TGTGCCAGCAGCTTAGGGGGACTCATCACCGGGGAGCTGTTTTTT
v_call: TRBV15; cdr3_length: 16; clone_size: NA; j_call: TRBJ1-5; d_call: TRBD1; cdr3_aa: CATSRAGQGSRQPQHF; cdr3_nt: TGTGCCACCAGCAGAGCTGGACAGGGTAGCAGGCAGCCCCAGCATTTT
v_call: TRBV11-1; cdr3_length: 14; clone_size: NA; j_call: TRBJ2-2; d_call: NA; cdr3_aa: CASSFDSNTGELFF; cdr3_nt: TGTGCCAGCAGCTTCGACAGTAACACCGGGGAGCTGTTTTTT
v_call: TRBV11-2; cdr3_length: 13; clone_size: NA; j_call: TRBJ2-7; d_call: NA; cdr3_aa: CASSDGGFYEQYF; cdr3_nt: TGTGCCAGCAGCGACGGAGGGTTTTACGAGCAGTACTTC